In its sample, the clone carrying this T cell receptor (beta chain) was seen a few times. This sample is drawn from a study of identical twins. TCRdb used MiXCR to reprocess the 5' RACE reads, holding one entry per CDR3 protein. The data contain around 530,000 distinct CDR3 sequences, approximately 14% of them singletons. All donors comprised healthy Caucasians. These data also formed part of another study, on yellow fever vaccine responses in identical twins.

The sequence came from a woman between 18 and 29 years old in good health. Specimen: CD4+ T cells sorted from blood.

CDR3 region: CASSLGQVQGGYTF. The CDR3 DNA is TGTGCCAGCAGCTTGGGACAGGTTCAAGGTGGCTACACCTTC. The chain recombines TRBV5-6 with TRBJ1-2; tentatively, D is TRBD1 (6 bases). Germline CDR1 reads SGHDT; CDR2 reads YYEEEE. V dropped 0 bases and J dropped 7 bases, with 13 bases sitting between them. CDR3 length equals 14 residues.